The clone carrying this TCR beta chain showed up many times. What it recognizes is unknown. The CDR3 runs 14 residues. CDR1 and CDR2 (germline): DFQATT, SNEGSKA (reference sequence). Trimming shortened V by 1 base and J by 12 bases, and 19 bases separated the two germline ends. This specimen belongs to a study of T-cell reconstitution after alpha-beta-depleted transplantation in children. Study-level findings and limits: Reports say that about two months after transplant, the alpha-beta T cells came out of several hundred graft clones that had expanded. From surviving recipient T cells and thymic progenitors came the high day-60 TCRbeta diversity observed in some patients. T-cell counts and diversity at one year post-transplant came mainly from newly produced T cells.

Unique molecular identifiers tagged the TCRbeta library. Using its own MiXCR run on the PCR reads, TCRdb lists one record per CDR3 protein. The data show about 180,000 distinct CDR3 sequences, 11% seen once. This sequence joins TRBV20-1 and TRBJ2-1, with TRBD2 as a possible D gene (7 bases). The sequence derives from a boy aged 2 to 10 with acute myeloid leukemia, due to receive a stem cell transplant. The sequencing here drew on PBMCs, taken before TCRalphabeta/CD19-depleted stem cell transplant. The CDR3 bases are TGCAGTGCTAGAGGCGCGGGGGCCCTGTCCCCGCAGTTCTTC. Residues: CSARGAGALSPQFF.